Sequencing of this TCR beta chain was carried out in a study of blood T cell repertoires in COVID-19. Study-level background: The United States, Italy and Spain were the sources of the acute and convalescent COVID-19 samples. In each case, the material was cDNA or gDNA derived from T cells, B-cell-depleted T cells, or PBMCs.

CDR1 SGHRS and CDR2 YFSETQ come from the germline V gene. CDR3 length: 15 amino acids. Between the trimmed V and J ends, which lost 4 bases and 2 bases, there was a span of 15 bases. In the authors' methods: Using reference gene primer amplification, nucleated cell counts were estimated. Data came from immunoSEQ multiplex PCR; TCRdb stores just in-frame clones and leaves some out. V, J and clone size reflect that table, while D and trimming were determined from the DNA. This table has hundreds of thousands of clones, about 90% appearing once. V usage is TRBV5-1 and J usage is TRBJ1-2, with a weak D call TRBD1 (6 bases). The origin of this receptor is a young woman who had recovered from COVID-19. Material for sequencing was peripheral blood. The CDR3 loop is CASSDSGHPNYGYTF. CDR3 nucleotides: TGCGCCAGCAGCGACTCGGGACACCCCAACTATGGCTACACCTTC.